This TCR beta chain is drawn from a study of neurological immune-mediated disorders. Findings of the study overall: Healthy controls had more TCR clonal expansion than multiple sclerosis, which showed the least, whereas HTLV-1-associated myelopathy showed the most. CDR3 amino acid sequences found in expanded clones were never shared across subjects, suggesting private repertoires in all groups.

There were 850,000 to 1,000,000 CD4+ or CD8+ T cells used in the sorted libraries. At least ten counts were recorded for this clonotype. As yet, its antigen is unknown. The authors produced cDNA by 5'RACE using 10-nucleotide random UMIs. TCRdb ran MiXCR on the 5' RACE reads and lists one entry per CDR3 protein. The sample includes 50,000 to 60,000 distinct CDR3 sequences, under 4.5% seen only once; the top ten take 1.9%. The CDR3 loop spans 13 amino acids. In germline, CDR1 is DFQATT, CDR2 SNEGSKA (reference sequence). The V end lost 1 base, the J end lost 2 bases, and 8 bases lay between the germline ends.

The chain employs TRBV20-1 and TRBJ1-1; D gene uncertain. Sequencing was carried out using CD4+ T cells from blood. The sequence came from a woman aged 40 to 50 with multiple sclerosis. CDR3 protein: CSARVNRNTEAFF. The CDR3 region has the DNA TGCAGTGCTAGAGTGAACAGAAACACTGAAGCTTTCTTT.